These 7 T cell receptor beta chains came from one sample sequenced in a study of CD8+ T cells in alopecia areata. As for treatment: oral pan-JAK inhibitor, 5-10 mg twice daily. Following RNA extraction, reverse transcription yielded cDNA that acted as the sequencing template. Produced via immunoSEQ multiplex PCR; TCRdb's table is partial and in-frame only. The table includes 120,000 to 150,000 clones, around 87% detected once. This material consisted of CD8+ T cells sorted from blood, taken at week 4, from a patient treated with tofacitinib. Receptors originate from a human donor with alopecia areata.

In its sample, this clone was seen once. This chain joins TRBV9 and TRBJ1-1; D remains ambiguous. Trimming cost V 4 bases and J 1 base, with 8 bases left between them. The CDR3 is 13 residues long. Per the germline V gene, CDR1 is SGDLS and CDR2 is YYNGEE. CDR3 DNA sequence: TGTGCCAGCAGCTTTGAGGGGAACACTGAAGCTTTCTTT. Translation: CASSFEGNTEAFF.

The CDR3 spells CASRLAGGPTGELFF. As DNA, the CDR3 is TGTGCCAGCCGTCTAGCGGGAGGCCCCACCGGGGAGCTGTTTTTT. The chain is built from TRBV27 and TRBJ2-2; 11 nucleotides align to TRBD2. The germline gives CDR1 MNHEY, CDR2 SMNVEV (reference sequence). Germline trimming cut 8 bases from V and 4 bases from J; bases unmatched to any gene: 6. The CDR3 is made up of 15 amino acids.

The chain has TRBV9 and TRBJ2-3; weak D call: TRBD2 (5 bases). CDR3 length: 17 amino acids. V gave up 4 bases and J gave up 0 bases, with 18 bases separating them. The germline V gene encodes CDR1 SGDLS and CDR2 YYNGEE. Here the CDR3 DNA reads TGTGCCAGCAGCCCCGAGGAGGTGGAAATTAGCACAGATACGCAGTATTTT. It codes for CASSPEEVEISTDTQYF.

The chain recombines TRBV30 with TRBJ2-7; 11 bases line up with TRBD2. V lost 4 bases, J lost 2 bases, and 1 base stayed unmatched. This CDR3 spans 13 amino acids. Germline assignment: CDR1 GTSNPN and CDR2 SVGIG (reference sequence). The chain's CDR3 is CAWNSGGAYEQYF. The CDR3 DNA follows: TGTGCCTGGAATAGCGGGGGGGCCTACGAGCAGTACTTC. The full variable domain, rest sourced from reference TRBV30 and TRBJ2-7, is SQTIHQWPATLVQPVGSPLSLECTVEGTSNPNLYWYRQAAGRGLQLLFYSVGIGQISSEVPQNLSASRPQDRQFILSSKKLLLSDSGFYLCAWNSGGAYEQYFGPGTRLTVT.

Comments on this clone: Additional DNA sequences in this sample encode the identical CDR3. The chain links TRBV9 to TRBJ1-1; D not resolved. Germline V CDR1 and CDR2: SGDLS, YYNGEE. CDR3 length equals 13 residues. Trimming cost V 0 bases and J 3 bases, with 6 bases left between them. The CDR3, as DNA: TGTGCCAGCAGCGTAGGAGGGCACACTGAAGCTTTCTTT. This encodes CASSVGGHTEAFF.

J is TRBJ2-1 and V is TRBV7-8, with 8 bases identical to TRBD2. The junction had 11 bases not matched to a gene; V was cut back by 5 bases and J by 8 bases. CDR1 and CDR2 from the germline V gene are SGHVS and FQNEAQ. The CDR3 sequence is 15 residues long. The CDR3 nucleotides are TGTGCCAGCAGCATAGGCTCGGGGGGGCTTGATGAGCAGTTCTTC. Translating gives CASSIGSGGLDEQFF.

The genes are TRBV19 and TRBJ2-3, with a possible D match to TRBD2 (5 bases). This CDR3 is built from 14 residues. Per the germline V gene, CDR1 is LNHDA and CDR2 is SQIVND (reference sequence). V lost 3 bases and J lost 1, with 8 bases in between. This CDR3 is CASSIGRGTDTQYF. CDR3 DNA: TGTGCCAGTAGTATTGGGCGGGGCACAGATACGCAGTATTTT.